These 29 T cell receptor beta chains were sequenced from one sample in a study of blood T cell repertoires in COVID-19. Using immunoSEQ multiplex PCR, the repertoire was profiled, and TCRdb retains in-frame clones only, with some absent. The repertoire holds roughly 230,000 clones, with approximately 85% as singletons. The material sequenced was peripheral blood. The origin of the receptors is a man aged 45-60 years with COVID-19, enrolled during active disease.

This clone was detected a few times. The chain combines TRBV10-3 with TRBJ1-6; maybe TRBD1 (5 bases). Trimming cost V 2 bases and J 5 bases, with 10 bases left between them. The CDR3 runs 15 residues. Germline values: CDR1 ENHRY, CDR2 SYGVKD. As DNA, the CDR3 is TGTGCCATCAGTGAGACAGGTCCCAATAATTCACCCCTCCACTTT. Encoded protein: CAISETGPNNSPLHF.

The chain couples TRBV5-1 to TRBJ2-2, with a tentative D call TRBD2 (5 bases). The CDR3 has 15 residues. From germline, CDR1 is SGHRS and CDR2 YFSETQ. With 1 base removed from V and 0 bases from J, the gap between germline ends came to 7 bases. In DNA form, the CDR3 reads TGCGCCAGCAGCTTGTTCGGGGCGAACACCGGGGAGCTGTTTTTT. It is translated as CASSLFGANTGELFF.

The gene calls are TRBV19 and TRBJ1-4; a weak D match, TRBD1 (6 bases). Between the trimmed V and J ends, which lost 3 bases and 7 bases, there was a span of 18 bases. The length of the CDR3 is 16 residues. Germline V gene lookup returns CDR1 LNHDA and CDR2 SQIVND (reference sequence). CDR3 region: CASSILQGGAGEKLFF. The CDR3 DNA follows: TGTGCCAGTAGTATCCTACAGGGTGGGGCTGGTGAAAAACTGTTTTTT.

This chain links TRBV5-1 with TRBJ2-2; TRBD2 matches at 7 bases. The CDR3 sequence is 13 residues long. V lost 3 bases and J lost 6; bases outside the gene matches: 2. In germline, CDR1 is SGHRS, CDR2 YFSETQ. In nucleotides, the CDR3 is TGCGCCAGCAGCTACGGACTAGCCGGGGAGCTGTTTTTT. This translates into CASSYGLAGELFF. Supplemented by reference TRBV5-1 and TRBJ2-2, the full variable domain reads KAGVTQTPRYLIKTRGQQVTLSCSPISGHRSVSWYQQTPGQGLQFLFEYFSETQRNKGNFPGRFSGRQFSNSRSEMNVSTLELGDSALYLCASSYGLAGELFFGEGSRLTVL.

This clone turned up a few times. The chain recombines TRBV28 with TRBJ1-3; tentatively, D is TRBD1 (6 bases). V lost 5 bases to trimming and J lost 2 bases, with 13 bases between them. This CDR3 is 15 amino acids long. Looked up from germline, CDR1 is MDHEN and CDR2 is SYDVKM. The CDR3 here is CASSLGGVAGNTIYF. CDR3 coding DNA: TGTGCCAGCAGTCTAGGGGGGGTTGCTGGAAACACCATATATTTT.

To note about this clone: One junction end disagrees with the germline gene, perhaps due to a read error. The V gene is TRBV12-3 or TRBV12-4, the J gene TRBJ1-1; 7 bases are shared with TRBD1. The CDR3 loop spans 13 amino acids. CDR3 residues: CASSLRRDSHPKF. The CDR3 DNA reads TGTGCCAGCAGTTTAAGGAGGGACAGTCACCCTAAGTTT.

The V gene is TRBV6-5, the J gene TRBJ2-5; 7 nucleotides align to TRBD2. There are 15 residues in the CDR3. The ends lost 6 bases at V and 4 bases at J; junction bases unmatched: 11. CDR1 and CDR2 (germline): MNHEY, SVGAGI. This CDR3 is CASRSASGKVETQYF. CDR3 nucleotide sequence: TGTGCCAGCAGAAGCGCTAGCGGCAAGGTAGAGACCCAGTACTTC.

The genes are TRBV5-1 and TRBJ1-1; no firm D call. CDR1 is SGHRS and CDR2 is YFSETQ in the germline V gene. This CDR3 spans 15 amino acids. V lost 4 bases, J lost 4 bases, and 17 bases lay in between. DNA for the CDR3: TGCGCCAGCAGCCCCCCTACCGCGGGAACCACTGAAGCTTTCTTT. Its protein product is CASSPPTAGTTEAFF.

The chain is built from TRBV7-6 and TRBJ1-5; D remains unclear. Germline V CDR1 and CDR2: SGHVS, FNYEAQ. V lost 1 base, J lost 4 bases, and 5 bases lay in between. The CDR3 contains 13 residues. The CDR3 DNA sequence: TGTGCCAGCAGCTTAGGCAGGAATCAGCCCCAGCATTTT. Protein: CASSLGRNQPQHF.

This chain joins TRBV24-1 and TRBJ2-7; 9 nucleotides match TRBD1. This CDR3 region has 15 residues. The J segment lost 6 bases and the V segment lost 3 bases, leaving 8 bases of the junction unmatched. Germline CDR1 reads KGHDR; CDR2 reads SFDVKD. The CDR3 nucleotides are TGTGCCACCAGTGATCCGGGACAGGGACGCGGCGAGCAGTACTTC. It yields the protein CATSDPGQGRGEQYF.

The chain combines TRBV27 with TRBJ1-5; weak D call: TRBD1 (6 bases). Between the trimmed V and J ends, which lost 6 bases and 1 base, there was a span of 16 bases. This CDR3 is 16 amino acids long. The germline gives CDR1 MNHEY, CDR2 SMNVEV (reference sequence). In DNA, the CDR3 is TGTGCCAGCAGAGAAACAGGGTATGGGAGCAATCAGCCCCAGCATTTT. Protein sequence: CASRETGYGSNQPQHF.

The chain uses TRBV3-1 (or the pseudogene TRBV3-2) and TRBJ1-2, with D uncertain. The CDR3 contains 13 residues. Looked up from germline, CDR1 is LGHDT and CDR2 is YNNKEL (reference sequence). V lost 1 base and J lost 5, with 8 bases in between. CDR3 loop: CASSQADFYGYTF. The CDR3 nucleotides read TGTGCCAGCAGCCAAGCAGACTTTTATGGCTACACCTTC.

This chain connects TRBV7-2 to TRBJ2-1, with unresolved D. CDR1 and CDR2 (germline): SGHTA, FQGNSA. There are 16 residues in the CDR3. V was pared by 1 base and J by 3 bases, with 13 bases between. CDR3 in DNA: TGTGCCAGCAGCTTAGAGGTTAGCCTAAACTACAATGAGCAGTTCTTC. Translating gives CASSLEVSLNYNEQFF.

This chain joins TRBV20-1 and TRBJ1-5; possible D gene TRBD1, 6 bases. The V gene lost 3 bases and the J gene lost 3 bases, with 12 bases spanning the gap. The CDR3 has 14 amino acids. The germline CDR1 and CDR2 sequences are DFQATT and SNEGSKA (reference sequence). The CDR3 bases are TGCAGTGCTAGTGCGGGACAAACCAATCAGCCCCAGCATTTT. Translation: CSASAGQTNQPQHF.

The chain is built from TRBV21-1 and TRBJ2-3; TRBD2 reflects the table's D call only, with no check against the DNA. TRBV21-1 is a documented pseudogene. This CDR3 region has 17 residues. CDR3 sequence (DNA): TGTGCCAGCAGCAAACCCCAAACTAGCGGACCCACAGATACGCAGTATTTT. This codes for CASSKPQTSGPTDTQYF.

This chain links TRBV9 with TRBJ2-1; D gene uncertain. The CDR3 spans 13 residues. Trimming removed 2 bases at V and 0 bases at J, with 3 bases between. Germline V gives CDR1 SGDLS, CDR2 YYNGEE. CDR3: CASSVNSYNEQFF. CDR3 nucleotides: TGTGCCAGCAGCGTTAACTCCTACAATGAGCAGTTCTTC.

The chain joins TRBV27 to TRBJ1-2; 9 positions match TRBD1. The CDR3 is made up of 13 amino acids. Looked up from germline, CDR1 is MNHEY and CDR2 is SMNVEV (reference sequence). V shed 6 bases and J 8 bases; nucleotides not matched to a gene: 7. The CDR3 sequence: CASRQGTGRGYTF. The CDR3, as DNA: TGTGCCAGCAGACAAGGGACAGGGCGGGGCTACACCTTC.

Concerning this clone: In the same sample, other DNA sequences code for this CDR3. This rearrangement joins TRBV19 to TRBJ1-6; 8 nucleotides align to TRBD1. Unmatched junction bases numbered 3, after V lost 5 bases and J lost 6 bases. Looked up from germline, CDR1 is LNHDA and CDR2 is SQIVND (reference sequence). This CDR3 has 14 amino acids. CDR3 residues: CASSSGTGNSPLHF. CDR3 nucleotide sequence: TGTGCCAGTAGTTCCGGGACAGGTAATTCACCCCTCCACTTT. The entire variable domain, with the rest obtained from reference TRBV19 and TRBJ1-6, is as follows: DGGITQSPKYLFRKEGQNVTLSCEQNLNHDAMYWYRQDPGQGLRLIYYSQIVNDFQKGDIAEGYSVSREKKESFPLTVTSAQKNPTAFYLCASSSGTGNSPLHFGNGTRLTVT.

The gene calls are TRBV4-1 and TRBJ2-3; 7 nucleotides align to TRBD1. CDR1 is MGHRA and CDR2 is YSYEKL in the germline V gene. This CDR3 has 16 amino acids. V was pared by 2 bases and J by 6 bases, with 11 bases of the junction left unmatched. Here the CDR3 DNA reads TGCGCCAGCAGCCAACAGGGGGTCCTCCTCCCCGATACGCAGTATTTT. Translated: CASSQQGVLLPDTQYF.

The CDR3 sequence is CARSPIGTGGANTEAFF. In DNA, the CDR3 is TGTGCCAGAAGTCCGATAGGGACAGGGGGCGCGAACACTGAAGCTTTCTTT. The chain links TRBV2 to TRBJ1-1, with 12 bases matching TRBD1. V was pared by 9 bases and J by 1 base, with 12 bases of the junction left unmatched. The CDR3 runs to 17 residues. Germline lookup yields CDR1 SNHLY and CDR2 FYNNEI.

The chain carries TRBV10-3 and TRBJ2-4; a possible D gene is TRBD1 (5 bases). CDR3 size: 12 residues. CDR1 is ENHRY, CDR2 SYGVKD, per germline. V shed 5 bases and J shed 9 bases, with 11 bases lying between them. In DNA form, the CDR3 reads TGTGCCATCAGTTCACAGGAATCCATTCAGTACTTC. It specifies CAISSQESIQYF.

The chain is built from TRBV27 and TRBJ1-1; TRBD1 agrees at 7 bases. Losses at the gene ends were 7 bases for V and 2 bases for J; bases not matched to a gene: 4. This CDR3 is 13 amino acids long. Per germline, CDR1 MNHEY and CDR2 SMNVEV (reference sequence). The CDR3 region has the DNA TGTGCCAGCACCACAGGGGCCAACACTGAAGCTTTCTTT. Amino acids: CASTTGANTEAFF.

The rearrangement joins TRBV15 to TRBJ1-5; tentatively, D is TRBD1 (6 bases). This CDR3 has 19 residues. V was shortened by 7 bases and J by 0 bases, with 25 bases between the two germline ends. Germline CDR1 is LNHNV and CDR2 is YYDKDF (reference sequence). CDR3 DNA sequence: TGTGCCACCACCCAGTCCCAGGGGAAATTCATCTATAGCAATCAGCCCCAGCATTTT. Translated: CATTQSQGKFIYSNQPQHF.

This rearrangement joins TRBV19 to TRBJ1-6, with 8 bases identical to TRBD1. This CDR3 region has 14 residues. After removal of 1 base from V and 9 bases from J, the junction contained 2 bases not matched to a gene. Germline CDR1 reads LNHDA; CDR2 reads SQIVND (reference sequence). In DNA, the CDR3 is TGTGCCAGTAGTATAGGGACAGGGTTTTCACCCCTCCACTTT. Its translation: CASSIGTGFSPLHF.

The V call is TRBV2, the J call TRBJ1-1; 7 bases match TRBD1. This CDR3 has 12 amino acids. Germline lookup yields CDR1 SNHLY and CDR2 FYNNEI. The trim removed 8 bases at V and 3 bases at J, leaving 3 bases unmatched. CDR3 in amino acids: CASQGQDTEAFF. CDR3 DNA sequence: TGTGCCAGCCAAGGACAGGACACTGAAGCTTTCTTT.

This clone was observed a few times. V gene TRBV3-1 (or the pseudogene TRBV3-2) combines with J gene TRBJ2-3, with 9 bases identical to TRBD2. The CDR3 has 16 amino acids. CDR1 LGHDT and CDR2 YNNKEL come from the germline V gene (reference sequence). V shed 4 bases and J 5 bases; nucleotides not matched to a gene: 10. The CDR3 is CASSRNAGGPGDTQYF. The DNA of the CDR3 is TGTGCCAGCAGCCGGAATGCGGGGGGGCCTGGAGATACGCAGTATTTT.

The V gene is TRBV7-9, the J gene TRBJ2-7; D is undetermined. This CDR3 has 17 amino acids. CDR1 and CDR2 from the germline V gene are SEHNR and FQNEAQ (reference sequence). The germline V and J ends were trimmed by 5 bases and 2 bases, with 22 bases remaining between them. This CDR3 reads CASSPDRHRRYPYEQYF. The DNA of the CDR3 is TGTGCCAGCAGCCCCGACCGGCACCGCAGGTACCCCTACGAGCAGTACTTC.

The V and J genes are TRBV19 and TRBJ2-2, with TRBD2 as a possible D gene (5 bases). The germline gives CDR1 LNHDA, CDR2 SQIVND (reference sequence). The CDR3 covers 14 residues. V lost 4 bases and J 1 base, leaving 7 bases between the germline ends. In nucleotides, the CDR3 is TGTGCCAGTAGTAGTCGGGGGAACACCGGGGAGCTGTTTTTT. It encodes CASSSRGNTGELFF.

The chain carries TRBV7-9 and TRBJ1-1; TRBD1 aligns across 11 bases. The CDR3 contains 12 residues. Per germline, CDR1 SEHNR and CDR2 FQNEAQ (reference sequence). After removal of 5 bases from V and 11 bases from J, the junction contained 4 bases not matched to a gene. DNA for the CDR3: TGTGCCAGCAGCCAGGACAGGGGGCATGCTTTCTTT. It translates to CASSQDRGHAFF.